This entry lists 28 T cell receptor beta chains sequenced from one sample in a study of T cells expressing NK-cell markers. Following a re-call of the 5' RACE reads, TCRdb has one entry per CDR3 protein and lacks DNA. The repertoire table contains tens of thousands of distinct CDR3 sequences. The specimen sequenced was blood T cells: a sorted CD56 or NKG2C T cell subset, CD4+ or CD8+ T cells, or bulk PBMC T cells (not recorded which). These receptors were obtained from a woman aged 18-69 years in good health.

The rearrangement joins TRBV5-1 to TRBJ2-7. This CDR3 comprises 13 residues. The germline CDR1 and CDR2 sequences are SGHRS and YFSETQ. The chain's CDR3 is CASSLIDDYEQYF.

The V gene is TRBV4-1, the J gene TRBJ2-1; the TCRdb D gene call, TRBD2, has no DNA to confirm it. From germline, CDR1 is MGHRA and CDR2 YSYEKL. This CDR3 region has 18 residues. CDR3 region: CASSQDGASGGAYNEQFF.

The rearrangement links TRBV12-3 or TRBV12-4 to TRBJ2-5; TCRdb's D gene call, TRBD2, goes unchecked for lack of DNA. The CDR3 contains 13 residues. The CDR3 here is CASSFGGGETQYF.

This chain uses TRBV4-1 with TRBJ2-2; the D call from TCRdb, TRBD1, cannot be confirmed without DNA. CDR3 length equals 15 residues. Germline CDR1 reads MGHRA; CDR2 reads YSYEKL. CDR3 amino acids: CASSPGQGNTGELFF.

The chain has TRBV4-1 and TRBJ1-1. The CDR3 runs 15 residues. CDR1 MGHRA and CDR2 YSYEKL come from the germline V gene. CDR3 in amino acids: CASSQETGSKTEAFF.

V and J are TRBV2 and TRBJ2-1; TCRdb picks TRBD2, but there is no DNA to check that call. This CDR3 contains 16 residues. Germline-derived CDR1 and CDR2 are SNHLY and FYNNEI. CDR3 protein: CASREPGLAGYNEQFF.

V is TRBV24-1 and J is TRBJ2-1; TCRdb selects TRBD2, and the lack of DNA leaves this call unchecked. From germline, CDR1 is KGHDR and CDR2 SFDVKD. The CDR3 extends over 16 amino acids. The CDR3 protein is CATSDTTSGSNNEQFF.

CDR3 loop: CASYGGTADTQYF. The chain joins TRBV2 to TRBJ2-3; TCRdb selects TRBD2, and the lack of DNA leaves this call unchecked. Germline V CDR1 and CDR2: SNHLY, FYNNEI. The CDR3 sequence is 13 residues long.

This chain links TRBV7-3 with TRBJ1-6; TCRdb's D gene call, TRBD1, goes unchecked for lack of DNA. The CDR3 runs 15 residues. Germline V gives CDR1 SGHTA, CDR2 FQGTGA. CDR3: CASSAAGTGNSPLHF.

The J gene is TRBJ1-5, the V gene TRBV4-1; TCRdb lists TRBD1, though no DNA is available to test this call. This CDR3 spans 16 amino acids. Germline CDR1 is MGHRA and CDR2 is YSYEKL. CDR3 residues: CASSQGAEDMNQPQHF.

The chain uses TRBV15 and TRBJ1-5. The CDR3 has 17 amino acids. CDR1 and CDR2 from the germline V gene are LNHNV and YYDKDF (reference sequence). The CDR3 sequence: CATSRSLLTDSNQPQHF.

V and J are TRBV2 and TRBJ2-7. The CDR3 is 14 residues long. The V gene's germline CDR1 is SNHLY and CDR2 FYNNEI. This chain's CDR3 is CASSEGANRYEQYF.

The rearrangement uses TRBV7-9 and TRBJ2-2; TCRdb designates TRBD1, a call that cannot be tested without DNA. In germline, CDR1 is SEHNR, CDR2 FQNEAQ (reference sequence). There are 14 residues in the CDR3. The CDR3 loop reads CASSPGTGTGELFF.

The V call is TRBV5-1, the J call TRBJ2-1; TCRdb's D call of TRBD1 is untestable without DNA. The CDR3 is 15 residues long. The germline gives CDR1 SGHRS, CDR2 YFSETQ. The CDR3 loop is CASSFPGAGYNEQFF.

CDR3: CASSSERGGATDTQYF. The V call is TRBV2, the J call TRBJ2-3; TCRdb designates TRBD1, a call that cannot be tested without DNA. Per germline, CDR1 SNHLY and CDR2 FYNNEI. The CDR3 length is 16 residues.

The chain carries TRBV7-3 and TRBJ2-2; TCRdb selects TRBD2, and the lack of DNA leaves this call unchecked. CDR1 and CDR2 from the germline V gene are SGHTA and FQGTGA. This CDR3 is 17 amino acids long. The CDR3 loop reads CASSNHDWRGATGELFF. The full variable domain, completed using reference TRBV7-3 and TRBJ2-2, is GAGVSQTPSNKVTEKGKYVELRCDPISGHTALYWYRQSLGQGPEFLIYFQGTGAADDSGLPNDRFFAVRPEGSVSTLKIQRTERGDSAVYLCASSNHDWRGATGELFFGEGSRLTVL.

This chain uses TRBV7-2 with TRBJ2-1; absent DNA, TCRdb's TRBD2 call cannot be checked. This CDR3 has 15 residues. CDR1 is SGHTA, CDR2 FQGNSA, per germline. The CDR3 reads CASSSDSGGADEQFF. The whole variable domain, remainder taken from reference TRBV7-2 and TRBJ2-1, is GAGVSQSPSNKVTEKGKDVELRCDPISGHTALYWYRQSLGQGLEFLIYFQGNSAPDKSGLPSDRFSAERTGGSVSTLTIQRTQQEDSAVYLCASSSDSGGADEQFFGPGTRLTVL.

The V gene is TRBV9, the J gene TRBJ2-1; TCRdb picks TRBD1, but there is no DNA to check that call. The CDR3 length is 15 residues. CDR1 SGDLS and CDR2 YYNGEE come from the germline V gene. The chain's CDR3 is CASSPGDRGYNEQFF.

The rearrangement uses TRBV20-1 and TRBJ2-2; TCRdb outputs TRBD2, but without DNA this stays unchecked. The CDR3 length is 16 residues. CDR1 is DFQATT and CDR2 is SNEGSKA in the germline V gene (reference sequence). CDR3 sequence: CSARDREERVTGELFF.

The J gene is TRBJ2-5, the V gene TRBV3-1; TCRdb selects TRBD2, and the lack of DNA leaves this call unchecked. CDR1 and CDR2 (germline): LGHDT, YNNKEL (reference sequence). The CDR3 totals 21 residues. Here the CDR3 reads CASSQWVFGGESGRVQETQYF.

The chain joins TRBV7-9 to TRBJ2-3; without DNA, the TCRdb call of TRBD1 cannot be checked. The CDR3 extends over 13 amino acids. Germline loops: CDR1 SEHNR, CDR2 FQNEAQ (reference sequence). The CDR3 here is CASSPPGSDTQYF.

The J gene is TRBJ2-1, the V gene TRBV12-3 or TRBV12-4; TCRdb returns TRBD2, unconfirmable since there is no DNA. This CDR3 has 15 amino acids. The CDR3 loop reads CASSFEGKSYNEQFF.

The chain recombines TRBV27 with TRBJ2-3; as DNA is missing, the TRBD2 call by TCRdb cannot be tested. There are 19 residues in the CDR3. CDR1 is MNHEY, CDR2 SMNVEV, per germline (reference sequence). CDR3 region: CASSSGQWTSGGRADTQYF.

The CDR3 loop is CASSFGQGSYQETQYF. This rearrangement joins TRBV5-1 to TRBJ2-5; absent DNA, TCRdb's TRBD1 call cannot be checked. The CDR3 sequence is 16 residues long. From germline, CDR1 is SGHRS and CDR2 YFSETQ.

This chain links TRBV7-8 with TRBJ1-5; TCRdb designates TRBD1, a call that cannot be tested without DNA. There are 14 residues in the CDR3. Germline V gives CDR1 SGHVS, CDR2 FQNEAQ. CDR3 in amino acids: CASSPRGRHQPQHF.

The chain recombines TRBV12-3 or TRBV12-4 with TRBJ1-1; TCRdb lists TRBD1, though no DNA is available to test this call. The CDR3 runs to 14 residues. This CDR3 reads CASSRGAEDTEAFF.

CDR3 region: CASSEGHSSYNEQFF. The V and J genes are TRBV2 and TRBJ2-1. The CDR3 sequence is 15 residues long. Germline loops: CDR1 SNHLY, CDR2 FYNNEI. The whole variable domain, filled in from reference TRBV2 and TRBJ2-1, reads EPEVTQTPSHQVTQMGQEVILRCVPISNHLYFYWYRQILGQKVEFLVSFYNNEISEKSEIFDDQFSVERPDGSNFTLKIRSTKLEDSAMYFCASSEGHSSYNEQFFGPGTRLTVL.

V gene TRBV5-1 combines with J gene TRBJ2-3; TCRdb designates TRBD2, a call that cannot be tested without DNA. This CDR3 region has 18 residues. CDR1 is SGHRS and CDR2 is YFSETQ in the germline V gene. The CDR3 reads CASSFLVGLAGPTDTQYF.